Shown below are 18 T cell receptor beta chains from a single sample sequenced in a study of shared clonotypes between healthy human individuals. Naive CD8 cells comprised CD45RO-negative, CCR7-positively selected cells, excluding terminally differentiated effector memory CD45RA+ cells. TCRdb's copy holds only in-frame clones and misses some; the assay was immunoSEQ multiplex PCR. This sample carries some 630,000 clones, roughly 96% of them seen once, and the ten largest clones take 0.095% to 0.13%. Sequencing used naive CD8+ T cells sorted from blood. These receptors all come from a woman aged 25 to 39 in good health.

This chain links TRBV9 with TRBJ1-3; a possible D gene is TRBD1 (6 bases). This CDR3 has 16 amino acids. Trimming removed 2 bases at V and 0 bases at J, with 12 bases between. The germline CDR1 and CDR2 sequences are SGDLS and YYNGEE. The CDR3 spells CASSVGQSPSGNTIYF. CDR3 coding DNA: TGTGCCAGCAGCGTCGGACAGAGCCCCTCTGGAAACACCATATATTTT.

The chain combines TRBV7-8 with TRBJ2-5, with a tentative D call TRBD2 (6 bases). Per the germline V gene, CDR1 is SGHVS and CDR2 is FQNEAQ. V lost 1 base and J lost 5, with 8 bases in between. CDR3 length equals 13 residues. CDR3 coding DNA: TGTGCCAGCAGCTTAGACAGCGGGGAGACCCAGTACTTC. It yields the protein CASSLDSGETQYF.

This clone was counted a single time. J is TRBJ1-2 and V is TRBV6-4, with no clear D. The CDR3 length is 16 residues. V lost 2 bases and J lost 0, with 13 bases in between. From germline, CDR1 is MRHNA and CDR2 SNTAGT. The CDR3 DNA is TGTGCCAGCAGTGACGGCACTCGCGGCCCTAACTATGGCTACACCTTC. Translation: CASSDGTRGPNYGYTF.

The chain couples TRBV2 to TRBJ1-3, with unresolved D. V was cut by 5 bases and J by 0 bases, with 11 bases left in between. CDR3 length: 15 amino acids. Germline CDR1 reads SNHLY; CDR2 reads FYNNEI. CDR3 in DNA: TGTGCCAGCAGTTCCGGTCGTAGCTCTGGAAACACCATATATTTT. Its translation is CASSSGRSSGNTIYF. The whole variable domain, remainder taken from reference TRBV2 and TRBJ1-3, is EPEVTQTPSHQVTQMGQEVILRCVPISNHLYFYWYRQILGQKVEFLVSFYNNEISEKSEIFDDQFSVERPDGSNFTLKIRSTKLEDSAMYFCASSSGRSSGNTIYFGEGSWLTVV.

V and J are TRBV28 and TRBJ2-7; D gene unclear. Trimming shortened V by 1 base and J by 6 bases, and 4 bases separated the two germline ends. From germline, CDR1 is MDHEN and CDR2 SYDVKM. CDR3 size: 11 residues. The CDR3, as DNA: TGTGCCAGCAGTTTATCCGTCGAGCAGTACTTC. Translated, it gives CASSLSVEQYF.

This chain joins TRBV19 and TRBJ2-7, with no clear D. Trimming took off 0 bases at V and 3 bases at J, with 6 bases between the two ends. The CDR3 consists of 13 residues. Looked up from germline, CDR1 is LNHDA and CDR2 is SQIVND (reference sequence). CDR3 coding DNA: TGTGCCAGTAGTATAGACCCGGGCTACGAGCAGTACTTC. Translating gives CASSIDPGYEQYF.

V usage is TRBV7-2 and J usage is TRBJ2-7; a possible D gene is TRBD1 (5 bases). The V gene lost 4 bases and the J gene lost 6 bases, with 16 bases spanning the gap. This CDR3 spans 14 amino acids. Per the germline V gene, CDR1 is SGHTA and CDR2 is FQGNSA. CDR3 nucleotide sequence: TGTGCCAGCAGCTCCTATCTTAGGGGAACCGAGCAGTACTTC. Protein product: CASSSYLRGTEQYF.

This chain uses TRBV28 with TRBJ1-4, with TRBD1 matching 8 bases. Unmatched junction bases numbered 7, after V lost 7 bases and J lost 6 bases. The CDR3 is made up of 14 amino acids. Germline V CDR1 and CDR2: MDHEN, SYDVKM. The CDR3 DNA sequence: TGTGCCAGCAAGCCCCAGGGGGCGGATGAAAAACTGTTTTTT. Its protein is CASKPQGADEKLFF.

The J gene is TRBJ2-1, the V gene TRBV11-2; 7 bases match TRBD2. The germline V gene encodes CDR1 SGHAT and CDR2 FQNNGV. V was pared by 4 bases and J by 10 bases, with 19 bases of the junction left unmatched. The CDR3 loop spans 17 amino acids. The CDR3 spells CASSSPGEGGSLEEQFF. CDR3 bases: TGTGCCAGCAGCTCGCCTGGAGAGGGCGGGAGTCTAGAAGAGCAGTTCTTC.

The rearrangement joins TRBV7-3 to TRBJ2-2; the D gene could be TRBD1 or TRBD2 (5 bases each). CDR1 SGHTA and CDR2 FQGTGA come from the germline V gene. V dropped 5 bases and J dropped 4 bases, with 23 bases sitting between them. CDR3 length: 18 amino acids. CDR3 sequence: CASSLRVGRELGTGELFF. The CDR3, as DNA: TGTGCCAGCAGCCTTCGCGTGGGACGGGAATTGGGCACCGGGGAGCTGTTTTTT.

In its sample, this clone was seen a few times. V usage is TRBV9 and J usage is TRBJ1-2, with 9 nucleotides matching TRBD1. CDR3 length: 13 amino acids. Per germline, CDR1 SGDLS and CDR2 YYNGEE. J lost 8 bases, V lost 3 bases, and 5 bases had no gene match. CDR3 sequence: CASSGGTGPGYTF. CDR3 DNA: TGTGCCAGCAGCGGAGGGACAGGGCCAGGCTACACCTTC.

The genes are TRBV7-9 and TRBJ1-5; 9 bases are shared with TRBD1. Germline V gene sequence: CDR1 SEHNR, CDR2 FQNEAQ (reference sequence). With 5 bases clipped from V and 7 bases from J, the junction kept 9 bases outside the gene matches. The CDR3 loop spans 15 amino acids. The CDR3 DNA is TGTGCCAGCAGCCAACAGGGGGCTGGGAGACAGCCCCAGCATTTT. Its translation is CASSQQGAGRQPQHF.

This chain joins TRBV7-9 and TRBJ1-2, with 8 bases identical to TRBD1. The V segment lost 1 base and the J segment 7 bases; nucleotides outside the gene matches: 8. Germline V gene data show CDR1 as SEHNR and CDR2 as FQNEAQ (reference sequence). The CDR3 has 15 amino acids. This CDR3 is CASSLGTGRNRGYTF. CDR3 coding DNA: TGTGCCAGCAGCTTAGGGACAGGGCGTAATCGTGGCTACACCTTC.

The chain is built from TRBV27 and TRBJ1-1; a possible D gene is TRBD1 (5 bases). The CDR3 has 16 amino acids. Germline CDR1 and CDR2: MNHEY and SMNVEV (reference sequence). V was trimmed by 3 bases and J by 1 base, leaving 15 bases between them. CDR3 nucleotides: TGTGCCAGCAGTTTTTCGATAGGGGAAAAGAACACTGAAGCTTTCTTT. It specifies CASSFSIGEKNTEAFF.

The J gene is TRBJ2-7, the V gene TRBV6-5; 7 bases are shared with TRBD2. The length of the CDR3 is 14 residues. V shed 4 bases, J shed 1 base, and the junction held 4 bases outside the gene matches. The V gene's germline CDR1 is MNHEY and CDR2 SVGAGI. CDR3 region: CASSLLAPSYEQYF. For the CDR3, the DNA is TGTGCCAGCAGTTTACTAGCGCCTTCCTACGAGCAGTACTTC.

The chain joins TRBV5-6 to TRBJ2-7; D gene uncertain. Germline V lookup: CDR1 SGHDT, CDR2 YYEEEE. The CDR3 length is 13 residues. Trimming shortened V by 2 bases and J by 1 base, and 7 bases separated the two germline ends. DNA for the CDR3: TGTGCCAGCAGCTTCCTGGTTTCCTACGAGCAGTACTTC. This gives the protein CASSFLVSYEQYF.

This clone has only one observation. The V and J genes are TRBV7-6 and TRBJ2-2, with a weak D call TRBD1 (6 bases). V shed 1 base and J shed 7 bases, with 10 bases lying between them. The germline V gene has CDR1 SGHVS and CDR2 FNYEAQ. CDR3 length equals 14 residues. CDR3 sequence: CASSLEGESGELFF. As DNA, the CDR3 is TGTGCCAGCAGCTTAGAGGGGGAGAGCGGGGAGCTGTTTTTT.

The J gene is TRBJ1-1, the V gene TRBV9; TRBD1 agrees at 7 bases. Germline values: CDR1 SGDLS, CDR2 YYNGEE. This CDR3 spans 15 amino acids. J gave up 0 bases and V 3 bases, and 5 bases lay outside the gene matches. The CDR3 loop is CASSARQGMNTEAFF. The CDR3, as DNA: TGTGCCAGCAGCGCCAGACAGGGAATGAACACTGAAGCTTTCTTT.